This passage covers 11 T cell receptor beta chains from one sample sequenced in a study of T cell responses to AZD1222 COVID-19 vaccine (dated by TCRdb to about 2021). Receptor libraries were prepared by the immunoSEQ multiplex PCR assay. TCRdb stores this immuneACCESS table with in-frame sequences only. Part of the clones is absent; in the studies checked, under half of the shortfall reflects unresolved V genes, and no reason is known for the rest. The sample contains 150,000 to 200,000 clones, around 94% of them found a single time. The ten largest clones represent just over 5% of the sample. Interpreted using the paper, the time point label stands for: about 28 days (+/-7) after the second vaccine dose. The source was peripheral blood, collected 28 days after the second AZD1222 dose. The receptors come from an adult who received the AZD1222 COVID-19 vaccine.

The CDR3 region has the DNA TGCAGCGTTGTAACACCGGGTCGCTACGAGCAGTACTTC. Residues: CSVVTPGRYEQYF. The V and J genes are TRBV29-1 and TRBJ2-7; D unclear. CDR1 and CDR2 from the germline V gene are SQVTM and ANQGSEA. V was pared by 4 bases and J by 3 bases, with 13 bases between. The CDR3 length is 13 residues.

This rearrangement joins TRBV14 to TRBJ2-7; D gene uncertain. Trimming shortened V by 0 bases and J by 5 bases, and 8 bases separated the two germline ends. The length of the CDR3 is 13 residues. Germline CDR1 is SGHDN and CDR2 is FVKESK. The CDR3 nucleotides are TGTGCCAGCAGCCAAGAATGGGGTCACGAGCAGTACTTC. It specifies CASSQEWGHEQYF.

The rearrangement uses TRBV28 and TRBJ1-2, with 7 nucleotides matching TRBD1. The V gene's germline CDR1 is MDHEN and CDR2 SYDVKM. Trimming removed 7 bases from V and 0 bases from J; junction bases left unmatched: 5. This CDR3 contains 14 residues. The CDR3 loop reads CASTTGTANYGYTF. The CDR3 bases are TGTGCCAGCACCACCGGGACAGCTAACTATGGCTACACCTTC.

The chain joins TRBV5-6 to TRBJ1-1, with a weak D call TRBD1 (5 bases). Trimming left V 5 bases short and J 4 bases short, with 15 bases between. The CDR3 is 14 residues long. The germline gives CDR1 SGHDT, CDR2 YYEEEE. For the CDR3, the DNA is TGTGCCAGCAGTCGGAGGGGCCGTGGCACTGAAGCTTTCTTT. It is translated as CASSRRGRGTEAFF.

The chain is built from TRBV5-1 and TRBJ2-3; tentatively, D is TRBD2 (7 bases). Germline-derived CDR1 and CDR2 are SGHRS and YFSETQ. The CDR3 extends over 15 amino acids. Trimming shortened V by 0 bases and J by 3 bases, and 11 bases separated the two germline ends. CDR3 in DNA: TGCGCCAGCAGCTTGGCGGGGGGCCGTACAGATACGCAGTATTTT. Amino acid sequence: CASSLAGGRTDTQYF.

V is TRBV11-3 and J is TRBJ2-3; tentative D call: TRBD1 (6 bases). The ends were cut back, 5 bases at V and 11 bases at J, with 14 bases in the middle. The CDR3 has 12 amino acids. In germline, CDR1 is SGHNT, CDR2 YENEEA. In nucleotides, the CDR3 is TGTGCCAGCAGCGACCGGGACACAAAGCAGTATTTT. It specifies CASSDRDTKQYF.

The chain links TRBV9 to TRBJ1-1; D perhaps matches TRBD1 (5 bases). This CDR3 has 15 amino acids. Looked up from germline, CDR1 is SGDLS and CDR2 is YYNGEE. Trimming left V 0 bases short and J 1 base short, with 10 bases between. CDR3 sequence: CASSVDSGWNTEAFF. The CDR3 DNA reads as TGTGCCAGCAGCGTAGATTCAGGGTGGAACACTGAAGCTTTCTTT.

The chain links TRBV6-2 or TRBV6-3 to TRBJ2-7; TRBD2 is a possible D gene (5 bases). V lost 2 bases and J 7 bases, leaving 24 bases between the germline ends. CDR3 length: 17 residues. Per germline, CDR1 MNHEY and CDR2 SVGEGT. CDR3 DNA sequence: TGTGCCAGCAGTTACCGAGGCCCTACTTGGGAGACGGGTGAGCAGTACTTC. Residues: CASSYRGPTWETGEQYF.

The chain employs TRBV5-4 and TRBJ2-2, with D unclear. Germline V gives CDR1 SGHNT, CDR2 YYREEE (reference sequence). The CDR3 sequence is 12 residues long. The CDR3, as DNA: TGTGCAGCTGGCGGAAACACCGGGGAGCTGTTTTTT. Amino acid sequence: CAAGGNTGELFF.

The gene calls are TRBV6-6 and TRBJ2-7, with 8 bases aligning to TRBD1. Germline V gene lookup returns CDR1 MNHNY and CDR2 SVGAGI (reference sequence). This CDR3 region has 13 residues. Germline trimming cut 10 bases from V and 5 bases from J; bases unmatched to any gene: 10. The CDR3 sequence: CATGQGPVNEQYF. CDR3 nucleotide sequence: TGTGCCACCGGACAGGGACCGGTCAACGAGCAGTACTTC.

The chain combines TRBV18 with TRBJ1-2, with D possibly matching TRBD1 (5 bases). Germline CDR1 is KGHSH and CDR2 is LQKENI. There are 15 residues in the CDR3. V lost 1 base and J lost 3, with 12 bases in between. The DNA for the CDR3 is TGTGCCAGCTCACCACTTGACAGAATTGACTATGGCTACACCTTC. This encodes CASSPLDRIDYGYTF. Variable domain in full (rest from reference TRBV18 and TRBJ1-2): NAGVMQNPRHLVRRRGQEARLRCSPMKGHSHVYWYRQLPEEGLKFMVYLQKENIIDESGMPKERFSAEFPKEGPSILRIQQVVRGDSAAYFCASSPLDRIDYGYTFGSGTRLTVV.